This TCR beta chain emerged from a study of CD8+ T cells in alopecia areata. Turning to the study itself: The share of scalp area affected provided the severity score for treated patients.

Study-wide findings and caveats: Having just one nonresponder leaves the connection between baseline CD8+ expansion and response unresolved. An increase in clonality over normal scalp was evident in lesional scalp, especially alopecia totalis/universalis. Clonality in the scalp and expanded CD8+ clones ranked among the top 100 were significantly decreased by tofacitinib.

Germline V gene data show CDR1 as SGHTA and CDR2 as FQGNSA. J was trimmed by 5 bases and V by 2 bases; bases with no gene match: 6. The CDR3 contains 14 residues. The treatment is: oral pan-JAK inhibitor, 5-10 mg twice daily. The sequencing template was cDNA reverse transcribed from extracted RNA. Profiling relied on immunoSEQ multiplex PCR, and the TCRdb table lists in-frame clones only, not all of them. The data hold 40,000 to 45,000 clones, with roughly 89% observed a single time. Details on this clone: Its cognate antigen is unknown.

The rearrangement uses TRBV7-2 and TRBJ2-7, with TRBD2 matching 7 bases. The source material was CD8+ T cells sorted from blood, sampled at week 24, from a patient treated with tofacitinib. This receptor was obtained from a human donor with alopecia areata. The CDR3 loop is CASSLNRAGDEQYF. The CDR3 DNA reads as TGTGCCAGCAGCTTAAACCGCGCGGGGGACGAGCAGTACTTC.